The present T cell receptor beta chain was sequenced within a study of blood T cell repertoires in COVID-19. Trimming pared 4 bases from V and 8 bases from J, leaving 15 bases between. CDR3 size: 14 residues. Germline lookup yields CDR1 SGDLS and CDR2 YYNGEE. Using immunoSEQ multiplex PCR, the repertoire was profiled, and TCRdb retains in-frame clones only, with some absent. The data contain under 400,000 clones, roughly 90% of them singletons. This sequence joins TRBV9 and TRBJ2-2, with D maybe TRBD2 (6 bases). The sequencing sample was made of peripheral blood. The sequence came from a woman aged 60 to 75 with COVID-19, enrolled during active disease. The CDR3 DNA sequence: TGTGCCAGCAGCCCTCGACTAGTTCTGGGGGAGCTGTTTTTT. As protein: CASSPRLVLGELFF. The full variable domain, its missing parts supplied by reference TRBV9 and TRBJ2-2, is DSGVTQTPKHLITATGQRVTLRCSPRSGDLSVYWYQQSLDQGLQFLIQYYNGEERAKGNILERFSAQQFPDLHSELNLSSLELGDSALYFCASSPRLVLGELFFGEGSRLTVL.